This T cell receptor (beta chain) originates from a study of early T cells in non-severe SARS-CoV-2 infection. As concerns this clonotype: Its antigen is undetermined.

General study findings and limits: VDJdb matching skewed toward anti-spike CD8 responses, missing private and CD4 specificities.

Germline lookup yields CDR1 DFQATT and CDR2 SNEGSKA (reference sequence). The CDR3 consists of 14 residues. The V gene lost 6 bases and the J gene lost 2 bases, with 15 bases spanning the gap. Individual cDNA molecules were tagged with unique molecular identifiers, the study reported. TCRdb reanalysed the 5' RACE reads using MiXCR and keeps one entry per CDR3 protein. The sample shows roughly 48,000 distinct CDR3 sequences, around 8% of them seen only once. The sequencing input was whole blood. This sequence was found in an adult who was a healthcare worker with PCR-confirmed SARS-CoV-2 infection or an uninfected control (not recorded which). The chain carries TRBV20-1 and TRBJ2-3; D possibly corresponds to TRBD2 (5 bases). The CDR3 is CSAAESGDTDTQYF. In DNA, the CDR3 is TGCAGTGCGGCGGAAAGCGGAGACACAGATACGCAGTATTTT.